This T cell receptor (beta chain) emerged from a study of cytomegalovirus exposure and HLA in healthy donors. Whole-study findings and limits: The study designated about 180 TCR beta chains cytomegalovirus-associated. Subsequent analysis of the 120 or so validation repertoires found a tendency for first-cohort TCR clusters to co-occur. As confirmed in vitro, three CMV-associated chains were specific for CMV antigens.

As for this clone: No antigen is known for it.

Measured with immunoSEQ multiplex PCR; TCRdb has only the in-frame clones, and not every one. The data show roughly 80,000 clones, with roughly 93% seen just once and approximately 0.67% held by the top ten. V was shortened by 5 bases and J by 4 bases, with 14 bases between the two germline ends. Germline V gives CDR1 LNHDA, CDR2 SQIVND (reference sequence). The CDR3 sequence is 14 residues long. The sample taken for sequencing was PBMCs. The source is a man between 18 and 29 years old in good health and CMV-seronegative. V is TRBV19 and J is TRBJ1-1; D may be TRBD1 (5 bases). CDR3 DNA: TGTGCCAGTAGTTTAGCAGGGTGGGTCACTGAAGCTTTCTTT. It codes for CASSLAGWVTEAFF.